Below are 32 T cell receptor beta chains sequenced from a single sample in a study of T cell clonality in common variable immunodeficiency. The table came from immunoSEQ multiplex PCR; TCRdb's copy has only in-frame clones and leaves some out. This sample carries fewer than 75,000 clones, none of them present only once. The sample consisted of peripheral blood mononuclear cells. The receptors stem from a person between 18 and 75 years old in good health.

This clone was found many times. From the germline J gene comes the end of the CDR3, since the read stops 3 residues before it. V usage is TRBV7-6 and J usage is TRBJ2-5; no clear D. CDR1 and CDR2 (germline): SGHVS, FNYEAQ. CDR3 size: 11 residues. The V end lost 3 bases, the J end lost 4 bases, and 3 bases lay between the germline ends. The CDR3 sequence is CASSFGETQYF. CDR3 DNA, as far as it was read: TGTGCCAGCAGCTTCGGAGAGACC.

The table lists this clone with many counts. The DNA ends 3 residues before the CDR3 does, and the rest of the CDR3 is filled in from the germline J gene. This chain uses TRBV20-1 with TRBJ1-1; D might be TRBD1 (5 bases). Germline CDR1 and CDR2: DFQATT and SNEGSKA (reference sequence). V lost 5 bases to trimming and J lost 3 bases, with 10 bases between them. This CDR3 region has 12 residues. CDR3: CSAPRTHTEAFF. The DNA read from the CDR3 is TGCAGTGCTCCCAGGACACACACTGAA.

This clone has at least ten counts. The CDR3 extends 3 residues past the end of the read, so its final part is completed from the germline J gene. This chain joins TRBV7-9 and TRBJ2-1; no clear D gene. In germline, CDR1 is SEHNR, CDR2 FQNEAQ (reference sequence). The CDR3 has 14 amino acids. With 1 base removed from V and 3 bases from J, the gap between germline ends came to 7 bases. This CDR3 reads CASSLEADYNEQFF. The sequenced CDR3 bases are TGTGCCAGCAGCTTAGAGGCAGACTACAATGAG.

This clone was seen many times. The CDR3 goes on 3 residues after the read ends, and that part is filled in from the germline J gene. J is TRBJ1-2 and V is TRBV20-1; 7 bases are shared with TRBD1. This CDR3 has 16 residues. J lost 4 bases, V lost 5 bases, and 16 bases had no gene match. CDR1 and CDR2 (germline): DFQATT, SNEGSKA (reference sequence). The CDR3 is CSALEGAVGEGYGYTF. The CDR3 DNA, read in part, is TGCAGTGCTTTAGAGGGGGCCGTTGGGGAGGGCTATGGC.

The sample holds many counts of this clone. The read gets to within 3 residues of the CDR3 end, and the germline J gene fills in the rest. V and J are TRBV19 and TRBJ2-7, with a tentative D call TRBD1 (7 bases). Germline CDR1 and CDR2: LNHDA and SQIVND (reference sequence). The CDR3 covers 15 residues. V was trimmed by 3 bases and J by 5 bases, leaving 17 bases between them. The CDR3 sequence is CASSIWAGGLNEQYF. Incomplete CDR3 DNA: TGTGCCAGTAGTATCTGGGCAGGGGGGTTGAACGAG.

This clone has a count of ten or more. Sequencing ends 3 residues short of the CDR3 end; the germline J gene provides the rest. The chain is built from TRBV30 and TRBJ2-4; the D gene is possibly TRBD1 (5 bases). Germline CDR1 GTSNPN, CDR2 SVGIG (reference sequence). Trimming cost V 0 bases and J 8 bases, with 5 bases left between them. This CDR3 contains 11 residues. CDR3 DNA (partial): TGTGCCTGGAGTGTGGGGCACATT. Its protein is CAWSVGHI. The CDR3 in its entirety is CAWSVGHIQYF.

This clone was observed many times. The CDR3 is cut off 3 residues early in the read; its end comes from the germline J gene. The chain joins TRBV7-7 to TRBJ1-1; D is possibly TRBD1 (5 bases). This CDR3 spans 13 amino acids. V was pared by 4 bases and J by 6 bases, with 12 bases between. Germline loops: CDR1 SSHAT, CDR2 FNYEAQ (reference sequence). The CDR3 here is CASSSNPGAEAFF. The DNA read from the CDR3 is TGTGCCAGCAGCTCCAACCCGGGGGCTGAA.

This clone was found many times. Read coverage stops 3 residues before the CDR3 terminus; the germline J gene supplies the remainder. This sequence joins TRBV30 and TRBJ2-6; TRBD1 is a possible D gene (6 bases). From germline, CDR1 is GTSNPN and CDR2 SVGIG (reference sequence). This CDR3 has 15 amino acids. Trimming left V 5 bases short and J 2 bases short, with 13 bases between. The sequenced part of the CDR3 DNA is TGTGCCTGGGGGACACCTACACCTGGGGCCAACGTC. This encodes CAWGTPTPGANV. The full CDR3 sequence reads CAWGTPTPGANVLTF.

This clone was picked up many times. The read terminates 3 residues ahead of where the CDR3 ends, so the germline J gene completes it. The V call is TRBV5-6, the J call TRBJ2-5; 8 bases map to TRBD1. Germline CDR1 is SGHDT and CDR2 is YYEEEE. This CDR3 region has 12 residues. J lost 2 bases, V lost 7 bases, and 1 base had no gene match. CDR3 in amino acids: CASWDRQETQYF. CDR3 DNA (partial): TGTGCCAGCTGGGACAGGCAAGAGACC.

Comment on this clone: Compared with germline, one end of the junction differs, possibly owing to a read error. The read falls 3 residues short of the CDR3 end, and the missing part is taken from the germline J gene. The chain joins TRBV19 to TRBJ1-5; no clear D. Germline V CDR1 and CDR2: LNHDA, SQIVND (reference sequence). CDR3 length equals 13 residues. CDR3 bases read: TGTGCCGGTAGTATCGGGTTCAATCAGCCC. It yields the protein CAGSIGFNQP. The CDR3 reads in full as CAGSIGFNQPQHF.

This clone was seen ten or more times. The CDR3 end falls 3 residues outside the read, so it is completed with the germline J gene. The rearrangement links TRBV10-2 to TRBJ2-4; 10 bases agree with TRBD2. V lost 6 bases and J lost 1; bases outside the gene matches: 3. The CDR3 loop spans 15 amino acids. Germline V gives CDR1 WSHSY, CDR2 SAAADI. The CDR3 here is CASSPGLAAKNIQYF. The CDR3 bases that were read are TGCGCCAGCAGCCCGGGACTAGCGGCCAAAAACATT.

This clone was seen at least ten times. The CDR3 goes on 3 residues after the read ends, and that part is filled in from the germline J gene. The chain links TRBV6-1 to TRBJ2-3, with a possible D match to TRBD2 (5 bases). Trimming removed 1 base at V and 5 bases at J, with 10 bases between. The germline CDR1 and CDR2 sequences are MNHNS and SASEGT. The CDR3 runs to 14 residues. The CDR3 protein is CASSEGLALDTQYF. The CDR3 bases that were read are TGTGCCAGCAGTGAAGGGCTAGCATTAGATACG.

This clone has ten or more counts. The read ends 3 residues early relative to the CDR3; the germline J gene fills the gap. The genes are TRBV10-1 and TRBJ2-1, with 11 bases identical to TRBD2. The CDR3 is made up of 17 amino acids. Losses at the gene ends were 3 bases for V and 2 bases for J; bases not matched to a gene: 6. The germline V gene encodes CDR1 WNHNN and CDR2 SYGVQD (reference sequence). The sequenced part of the CDR3 DNA is TGCGCCAGCAGTGACCGGACTAGCGGGCTTACCTACAATGAG. Translating it yields CASSDRTSGLTYNE. The whole CDR3 region reads CASSDRTSGLTYNEQFF.

This clone was seen repeatedly, ten times or more. The DNA ends 3 residues before the CDR3 does, and the rest of the CDR3 is filled in from the germline J gene. The chain links TRBV20-1 to TRBJ1-5; TRBD1 aligns across 10 bases. The CDR3 covers 16 residues. J was trimmed by 0 bases and V by 6 bases; bases with no gene match: 8. From germline, CDR1 is DFQATT and CDR2 SNEGSKA (reference sequence). The DNA read from the CDR3 is TGCAGTGCCTTAAGACAGGGGGCGGGTAGCAATCAGCCC. Its translation: CSALRQGAGSNQP. In full, the CDR3 reads CSALRQGAGSNQPQHF.

This clone was recorded at least ten times. CDR3 amino acids: CATSGDYTDTQYF. CDR3 bases read: TGTGCCACAAGCGGAGATTACACAGATACG. The V call is TRBV2, the J call TRBJ2-3, with a weak D call TRBD2 (5 bases). The read terminates 3 residues ahead of where the CDR3 ends, so the germline J gene completes it. CDR3 size: 13 residues. CDR1 and CDR2 (germline): SNHLY, FYNNEI. Trimming shortened V by 10 bases and J by 2 bases, and 13 bases separated the two germline ends.

This clone was counted between two and nine times. The covered CDR3 bases are TGCAGCGTTGAGGCAGGGGGCTTGGCTATGGACCAAAGGGGAAACTATGGC. Encoded protein: CSVEAGGLAMDQRGNYG. The whole CDR3 protein reads CSVEAGGLAMDQRGNYGYTF. The chain recombines TRBV29-1 with TRBJ1-2, with 8 nucleotides matching TRBD1. Read coverage stops 3 residues before the CDR3 terminus; the germline J gene supplies the remainder. Trimming removed 3 bases from V and 2 bases from J; junction bases left unmatched: 23. The CDR3 totals 20 residues. The germline CDR1 and CDR2 sequences are SQVTM and ANQGSEA.

This clone was recorded at least ten times. The observed sequence ends 3 residues before the CDR3 terminus, with the missing tail filled in from the germline J gene. The chain has TRBV2 and TRBJ1-4, with D possibly being TRBD1 (6 bases). The CDR3 covers 14 residues. Germline V lookup: CDR1 SNHLY, CDR2 FYNNEI. V was trimmed by 3 bases and J by 5 bases, leaving 10 bases between them. The CDR3 is CASSEGARNEKLFF. Incomplete CDR3 DNA: TGTGCCAGCAGTGAGGGGGCAAGGAATGAAAAA.

This clone has more than one count but fewer than ten. The read ends 3 residues before the CDR3 terminus; that terminus is restored from the germline J gene. This chain uses TRBV2 with TRBJ1-1; D might be TRBD1 (5 bases). The germline V and J ends were trimmed by 7 bases and 0 bases, with 12 bases remaining between them. Germline V gene data show CDR1 as SNHLY and CDR2 as FYNNEI. This CDR3 has 14 residues. The CDR3 loop is CASNEGQLNTEAFF. Partial CDR3 DNA: TGTGCCAGCAACGAGGGGCAACTGAACACTGAA. The entire variable domain, with the rest obtained from reference TRBV2 and TRBJ1-1, is as follows: EPEVTQTPSHQVTQMGQEVILRCVPISNHLYFYWYRQILGQKVEFLVSFYNNEISEKSEIFDDQFSVERPDGSNFTLKIRSTKLEDSAMYFCASNEGQLNTEAFFGQGTRLTVV.

This clone was detected ten times or more. The read stops 3 residues short of the end of the CDR3; the missing end is completed from the germline J gene. The chain combines TRBV20-1 with TRBJ2-3; 8 nucleotides align to TRBD2. The V gene end was trimmed by 1 base and the J gene end by 5 bases; junction bases not matched to a gene: 8. The CDR3 runs to 15 residues. Germline loops: CDR1 DFQATT, CDR2 SNEGSKA (reference sequence). CDR3 DNA (partial): TGCAGTGCTAGAGTAGTTAGCGGGGTAGGAGATACG. As protein: CSARVVSGVGDT. The CDR3 as a whole reads CSARVVSGVGDTQYF.

This clone was recorded many times. The read stops 3 residues short of the end of the CDR3; the missing end is completed from the germline J gene. The V call is TRBV11-3, the J call TRBJ2-5; tentative D call: TRBD1 (6 bases). The germline V and J ends were trimmed by 1 base and 2 bases, with 11 bases remaining between them. CDR1 is SGHNT and CDR2 is YENEEA in the germline V gene. The CDR3 runs 15 residues. Partial CDR3 DNA: TGTGCCAGCAGCTTAGGCTCTGGACAGCAAGAGACC. Its protein is CASSLGSGQQET. The full-length CDR3 reads as CASSLGSGQQETQYF.

This clone was observed many times. The DNA read from the CDR3 is TGTGCCAGCAGTCGGGGGGCCGCCAGACGGCAAGAGACC. Amino acid sequence: CASSRGAARRQET. The entire CDR3 is CASSRGAARRQETQYF. This sequence joins TRBV12-3 or TRBV12-4 and TRBJ2-5, with D perhaps TRBD2 (7 bases). The sequence runs out 3 residues before the end of the CDR3; the remainder is reconstructed from the germline J gene. The CDR3 has 16 amino acids. Trimming removed 5 bases at V and 2 bases at J, with 18 bases between.

This clone was picked up many times. The DNA ends 3 residues before the CDR3 does, and the rest of the CDR3 is filled in from the germline J gene. V is TRBV29-1 and J is TRBJ2-7, with 7 bases aligning to TRBD1. Per the germline V gene, CDR1 is SQVTM and CDR2 is ANQGSEA. The CDR3 runs to 13 residues. Trimming at V came to 8 bases and at J to 0 bases, leaving 7 bases not matched to a gene. This chain's CDR3 is CSIGGQSSYEQYF. Incomplete CDR3 DNA: TGCAGCATTGGGGGACAGAGCTCCTACGAG.

This clone was counted ten times or more. Read data end 3 residues before the CDR3 end; the end is taken from the germline J gene. V and J are TRBV5-4 and TRBJ2-2, with 8 bases identical to TRBD1. The CDR3 spans 16 residues. The germline V gene encodes CDR1 SGHNT and CDR2 YYREEE (reference sequence). J lost 6 bases, V lost 6 bases, and 13 bases had no gene match. The part of the CDR3 DNA that was read is TGTGCCAGCAACAACCAGGACAGGGTGGATTCCGGGGAG. Protein: CASNNQDRVDSGE. The entire CDR3 reads CASNNQDRVDSGELFF.

In this sample, this clone turned up many times. Relative to the germline gene, one junction end is altered; a read error may explain this. The CDR3 goes on 3 residues after the read ends, and that part is filled in from the germline J gene. The chain uses TRBV5-1 and TRBJ1-4, with 7 bases that match TRBD1. CDR1 is SGHRS and CDR2 is YFSETQ in the germline V gene. The CDR3 spans 14 residues. CDR3 residues: CASRFGTVNEKLFF. The sequenced part of the CDR3 DNA is TGCGCCAGCCGCTTCGGGACAGTTAATGAAAAA.

This clone was seen at least ten times. The read ends 3 residues shy of where the CDR3 ends; the end is completed using the germline J gene. The rearrangement links TRBV7-2 to TRBJ1-5, with D perhaps matching TRBD1 (6 bases). Trimming pared 5 bases from V and 0 bases from J, leaving 11 bases between. The CDR3 length is 15 residues. CDR1 is SGHTA and CDR2 is FQGNSA in the germline V gene. The covered CDR3 bases are TGTGCCAGCAGCCTACAGGGAAATAGCAATCAGCCC. This codes for CASSLQGNSNQP. The CDR3 in full is CASSLQGNSNQPQHF.

This clone occurred a few times. The read stops 3 residues short of the end of the CDR3; the missing end is completed from the germline J gene. The rearrangement links TRBV7-9 to TRBJ1-1; 7 bases agree with TRBD1. The CDR3 length is 11 residues. Germline V gene data show CDR1 as SEHNR and CDR2 as FQNEAQ (reference sequence). The CDR3 spells CASSLEGAAFF. The sequenced CDR3 bases are TGTGCCAGCAGCTTAGAGGGGGCT.

This clone was counted ten times or more. The CDR3 reads CASSRQGSVNSNQPQHF. CDR3 DNA (partial): TGTGCCAGTAGTAGACAGGGTTCTGTGAATAGCAATCAGCCC. This chain links TRBV19 with TRBJ1-5, with 7 bases that match TRBD1. From the germline J gene comes the end of the CDR3, since the read stops 3 residues before it. The CDR3 consists of 17 residues. The germline gives CDR1 LNHDA, CDR2 SQIVND (reference sequence). The V and J ends lost 4 bases and 0 bases, in that order; junction bases with no gene match: 9.

The table lists this clone with many counts. The DNA ends 3 residues before the CDR3 does, and the rest of the CDR3 is filled in from the germline J gene. The rearrangement uses TRBV7-9 and TRBJ2-7; D is possibly TRBD1 (6 bases). The CDR3 totals 14 residues. Germline V lookup: CDR1 SEHNR, CDR2 FQNEAQ (reference sequence). V was cut by 0 bases and J by 3 bases, with 9 bases left in between. CDR3 bases read: TGTGCCAGCAGCTTAGCAGTAGGGGGCTACGAG. This translates into CASSLAVGGYE. The whole CDR3 sequence reads CASSLAVGGYEQYF.

This clone was observed many times. With the read ending 3 residues before the CDR3 end, the germline J gene is used to fill in that end. The V and J genes are TRBV4-1 and TRBJ2-7; 10 bases are shared with TRBD1. CDR1 and CDR2 (germline): MGHRA, YSYEKL. V was clipped by 1 base and J by 6 bases; unmatched bases: 9. The CDR3 extends over 16 amino acids. CDR3 region: CASSQGSGTGDREQYF. The DNA read from the CDR3 is TGCGCCAGCAGCCAAGGTTCCGGGACAGGGGACCGCGAG.

In this sample, this clone turned up many times. The read ends 3 residues shy of where the CDR3 ends; the end is completed using the germline J gene. The chain is built from TRBV10-3 and TRBJ1-6; 8 nucleotides match TRBD1. V gave up 9 bases and J gave up 5 bases; unmatched junction bases: 6. Germline V gene data show CDR1 as ENHRY and CDR2 as SYGVKD. The CDR3 totals 14 residues. CDR3 sequence: CAMRSDRDNSPLHF. The sequenced CDR3 bases are TGTGCCATGAGATCGGACAGGGATAATTCACCC.

This clone was seen repeatedly, ten times or more. The read is 3 residues too short to cover the CDR3 end, so that end is filled in from the germline J gene. The chain carries TRBV15 and TRBJ2-2; 8 bases are shared with TRBD1. The CDR3 runs to 13 residues. V was clipped by 3 bases and J by 8 bases; unmatched bases: 2. Germline assignment: CDR1 LNHNV and CDR2 YYDKDF (reference sequence). This CDR3 is CATSRGQVGELFF. The part of the CDR3 DNA that was read is TGTGCCACCAGCAGGGGACAGGTTGGGGAG.

In its sample, this clone was seen a few times. CDR3 in amino acids: CASKATGRETQYF. The CDR3 bases that were read are TGTGCCAGTAAAGCGACAGGGAGAGAGACC. The rearrangement links TRBV7-9 to TRBJ2-5, with TRBD1 matching 7 bases. The missing CDR3 end, 3 residues past where the read stops, is filled in from the germline J gene. This CDR3 contains 13 residues. The V segment lost 9 bases and the J segment 4 bases; nucleotides outside the gene matches: 8. CDR1 and CDR2 from the germline V gene are SEHNR and FQNEAQ (reference sequence).